This T cell receptor (beta chain) stems from a study of identical twins. This clonotype came up a few times. TCRdb reprocessed the 5' RACE reads with MiXCR, giving one entry per CDR3 protein. Counted here are hundreds of thousands of distinct CDR3 sequences, roughly an eighth occurring once; the ten biggest clones make up around 1.5%. The CDR3 runs to 13 residues. V trimming: 6 bases; J trimming: 1 base; junction bases outside the gene matches: 3. The V gene's germline CDR1 is DFQATT and CDR2 SNEGSKA (reference sequence). These sequences were also reported in another study, on yellow fever vaccine responses in identical twins.

This TCR was recovered from a young woman in good health. The material sequenced was PBMCs. The chain employs TRBV20-1 and TRBJ2-7; 10 positions agree with TRBD2. The CDR3 is CSALAGVSYEQYF. CDR3 sequence (DNA): TGCAGTGCCCTAGCGGGAGTGTCCTACGAGCAGTACTTC.